Detailed here is one T cell receptor (beta chain). This table comes from immunoSEQ multiplex PCR, and its TCRdb copy is limited to in-frame clones, with some not included. The sample shows approximately 230,000 clones, around 80% of them seen only once. This specimen belongs to a study of control samples from healthy donors and cancer patients. There are 14 residues in the CDR3. CDR1 and CDR2 from the germline V gene are DFQATT and SNEGSKA (reference sequence). The ends were cut back, 3 bases at V and 8 bases at J, with 16 bases in the middle. The clonotype was recovered from a woman in her sixties with lung cancer. V usage is TRBV20-1 and J usage is TRBJ1-4; D perhaps matches TRBD1 (5 bases). The sequenced sample consisted of PBMCs. In DNA, the CDR3 is TGCAGTGCTAGTAATCGGCAGGGTGCCGAAAAACTGTTTTTT. Protein: CSASNRQGAEKLFF.